Listed here are 29 T cell receptor beta chains from one sample, sequenced in a study of cytotoxic CD8 clonotypes in ibrutinib-treated CLL. Data came from immunoSEQ multiplex PCR; TCRdb stores just in-frame clones and leaves some out. The table lists about 130,000 clones, under 90% of them singletons. Sequencing was performed on PBMCs, taken after 24 months of ibrutinib treatment. These receptors originate from a human donor with chronic lymphocytic leukemia.

The chain carries TRBV5-6 and TRBJ1-3; 8 bases fit TRBD1. CDR1 is SGHDT and CDR2 is YYEEEE in the germline V gene. This CDR3 comprises 16 residues. V lost 2 bases, J lost 4 bases, and 8 bases stayed unmatched. In nucleotides, the CDR3 is TGTGCCAGCAGCTTAACCCAGGGGGCGCGGGGAAACACCATATATTTT. This sequence encodes CASSLTQGARGNTIYF.

The chain couples TRBV10-3 to TRBJ1-3, with no clear D. This CDR3 spans 12 amino acids. The germline V gene encodes CDR1 ENHRY and CDR2 SYGVKD. Trimming took off 7 bases at V and 0 bases at J, with 4 bases between the two ends. CDR3 bases: TGTGCCATCATGGGCTCTGGAAACACCATATATTTT. The encoded protein is CAIMGSGNTIYF.

This chain connects TRBV30 to TRBJ2-7, with 8 bases lining up with TRBD1. CDR3 length: 14 residues. V shed 4 bases and J 4 bases; nucleotides not matched to a gene: 9. Germline lookup yields CDR1 GTSNPN and CDR2 SVGIG (reference sequence). The CDR3 bases are TGTGCCTGGATCCGACAGGGGATAGATTACGAGCAGTACTTC. Protein product: CAWIRQGIDYEQYF.

V is TRBV6-6 and J is TRBJ1-2, with D possibly being TRBD1 (5 bases). The CDR3 consists of 14 residues. V was trimmed by 6 bases and J by 3 bases, leaving 14 bases between them. Germline CDR1 is MNHNY and CDR2 is SVGAGI (reference sequence). CDR3 DNA sequence: TGTGCCAGCAGGCTCGCAGGGTCGGACTATGGCTACACCTTC. As protein: CASRLAGSDYGYTF.

This chain connects TRBV5-1 to TRBJ2-5; D possibly matches TRBD1 or TRBD2 (5 bases each). The CDR3 has 14 amino acids. Trimming left V 4 bases short and J 5 bases short, with 15 bases between. Germline V gene sequence: CDR1 SGHRS, CDR2 YFSETQ. The CDR3 nucleotides are TGCGCCAGCAGCCAAGGGACCGCTGGGGAGACCCAGTACTTC. Encoded protein: CASSQGTAGETQYF.

This chain joins TRBV5-1 and TRBJ2-6; D gene ambiguous. Trimming stripped 5 bases from V and 1 base from J, with 10 bases between. Germline CDR1 SGHRS, CDR2 YFSETQ. This CDR3 spans 15 amino acids. The CDR3 region is CASRDRPSGANVLTF. CDR3 sequence (DNA): TGCGCCAGCAGGGACCGGCCTTCTGGGGCCAACGTCCTGACTTTC.

This chain's CDR3 is CASYSGGRTDTQYF. CDR3 sequence (DNA): TGTGCCAGCTACTCAGGGGGCAGGACAGATACGCAGTATTTT. The V and J genes are TRBV27 and TRBJ2-3; 8 bases fit TRBD1. Per the germline V gene, CDR1 is MNHEY and CDR2 is SMNVEV (reference sequence). The CDR3 sequence is 14 residues long. The V and J ends lost 8 bases and 3 bases, in that order; junction bases with no gene match: 7.

This chain joins TRBV18 and TRBJ2-2, with 12 bases fitting TRBD1. The ends lost 2 bases at V and 9 bases at J; junction bases unmatched: 7. CDR1 KGHSH and CDR2 LQKENI come from the germline V gene. The CDR3 runs 16 residues. The CDR3 protein is CASSPFPGTGGRELFF. DNA of the CDR3: TGTGCCAGCTCACCATTCCCCGGGACAGGGGGCCGGGAGCTGTTTTTT.

The J gene is TRBJ1-6, the V gene TRBV12-5; 8 bases fit TRBD1. The CDR3 is made up of 14 amino acids. J lost 8 bases, V lost 7 bases, and 7 bases had no gene match. Germline V lookup: CDR1 LGHNT, CDR2 FRNRAP. This chain's CDR3 is CASVGTGLDSPLHF. In DNA form, the CDR3 reads TGTGCTAGTGTTGGGACAGGCCTGGATTCACCCCTCCACTTT.

This clone showed up just once. V gene TRBV5-5 combines with J gene TRBJ2-7; D is perhaps TRBD2 (5 bases). Trimming removed 2 bases at V and 1 base at J, with 16 bases between. Germline V gene lookup returns CDR1 SGHKS and CDR2 YYEKEE (reference sequence). The length of the CDR3 is 16 residues. The CDR3 sequence: CASSFAPRATSYEQYF. CDR3 in DNA: TGTGCCAGCAGCTTTGCTCCGCGGGCTACTTCCTACGAGCAGTACTTC.

This sequence joins TRBV14 and TRBJ1-6, with 7 bases identical to TRBD1. Trimming removed 5 bases from V and 0 bases from J; junction bases left unmatched: 7. The CDR3 totals 17 residues. The V gene's germline CDR1 is SGHDN and CDR2 FVKESK. CDR3 protein: CASSTDRISSYNSPLHF. The CDR3 region has the DNA TGTGCCAGCAGCACGGACAGGATTAGCTCCTATAATTCACCCCTCCACTTT.

CDR3 DNA: TGTGCCAGTAGGAAAGGGGTTCTCCAAGAGACCCAGTACTTC. Its translation: CASRKGVLQETQYF. The chain combines TRBV19 with TRBJ2-5, with a tentative D call TRBD1 (5 bases). Germline V gene data show CDR1 as LNHDA and CDR2 as SQIVND (reference sequence). This CDR3 contains 14 residues. V was pared by 6 bases and J by 1 base, with 12 bases between.

This clone was seen a handful of times. CDR3 nucleotide sequence: TGTGCCAGCAGCTTATCATCCAATGAGCAGTTCTTC. This gives the protein CASSLSSNEQFF. The chain links TRBV7-2 to TRBJ2-1, with no clear D. This CDR3 has 12 amino acids. The V end lost 2 bases, the J end lost 6 bases, and 5 bases lay between the germline ends. Looked up from germline, CDR1 is SGHTA and CDR2 is FQGNSA.

The chain employs TRBV5-4 and TRBJ1-6; D is possibly TRBD1 (6 bases). This CDR3 region has 18 residues. Trimming removed 0 bases from V and 0 bases from J, with 13 bases in between. From germline, CDR1 is SGHNT and CDR2 YYREEE (reference sequence). This CDR3 reads CASSLGGHTSSYNSPLHF. DNA of the CDR3: TGTGCCAGCAGCTTGGGGGGACACACGAGCTCCTATAATTCACCCCTCCACTTT.

This clone was seen just once. Here the CDR3 reads CASTRQVTYEQYF. Written as DNA, the CDR3 is TGTGCCAGCACCCGACAGGTTACCTACGAGCAGTACTTC. The genes are TRBV5-6 and TRBJ2-7, with a tentative D call TRBD1 (6 bases). CDR1 SGHDT and CDR2 YYEEEE come from the germline V gene. Trimming pared 6 bases from V and 2 bases from J, leaving 12 bases between. This CDR3 contains 13 residues.

V is TRBV15 and J is TRBJ2-5; TRBD2 matches 10 bases. CDR3 size: 18 residues. With V trimmed by 1 base and J by 5 bases, 13 bases remained unmatched. Germline CDR1 LNHNV, CDR2 YYDKDF (reference sequence). CDR3 sequence reads: CATSRVGPAGGPRETQYF. Written as DNA, the CDR3 is TGTGCCACCAGCAGAGTTGGTCCAGCGGGGGGGCCGCGGGAGACCCAGTACTTC.

The CDR3 DNA is TGTGCCAGTAGTATGCGGGGCAGGGGCCGCACAGATACGCAGTATTTT. As protein: CASSMRGRGRTDTQYF. The chain couples TRBV19 to TRBJ2-3, with D possibly called TRBD1 or TRBD2 (6 bases each). Germline CDR1 LNHDA, CDR2 SQIVND (reference sequence). This CDR3 is 16 amino acids long. Deletions cut 3 bases from V and 1 base from J, with 14 bases between.

The chain carries TRBV28 and TRBJ1-1; D is uncertain. The V end lost 7 bases, the J end lost 5 bases, and 17 bases lay between the germline ends. From germline, CDR1 is MDHEN and CDR2 SYDVKM. This CDR3 is built from 14 residues. The CDR3 region has the DNA TGTGCCAGCATTCGAGCCCTGACCCCGACTGAAGCTTTCTTT. Its protein is CASIRALTPTEAFF.

The V gene is TRBV11-2, the J gene TRBJ2-3, with D perhaps assigned TRBD1 or TRBD2 (5 bases each). In germline, CDR1 is SGHAT, CDR2 FQNNGV. This CDR3 is 14 amino acids long. V was shortened by 3 bases and J by 6 bases, with 13 bases between the two germline ends. CDR3 nucleotides: TGTGCCAGCAGCTTTGGGACGGATCTCGATACGCAGTATTTT. Translating it yields CASSFGTDLDTQYF. The variable domain in full, with the rest retrieved from reference TRBV11-2 and TRBJ2-3, is EAGVAQSPRYKIIEKRQSVAFWCNPISGHATLYWYQQILGQGPKLLIQFQNNGVVDDSQLPKDRFSAERLKGVDSTLKIQPAKLEDSAVYLCASSFGTDLDTQYFGPGTRLTVL.

This clone occurred a few times. This chain connects TRBV19 to TRBJ1-2; TRBD1 matches at 10 bases. Trimming removed 4 bases from V and 4 bases from J; junction bases left unmatched: 3. Germline values: CDR1 LNHDA, CDR2 SQIVND (reference sequence). The CDR3 is made up of 14 amino acids. The CDR3 DNA follows: TGTGCCAGTAGTACGACAGGGGGCGTCTATGGCTACACCTTC. Translating gives CASSTTGGVYGYTF. Full variable domain (missing parts from reference TRBV19 and TRBJ1-2): DGGITQSPKYLFRKEGQNVTLSCEQNLNHDAMYWYRQDPGQGLRLIYYSQIVNDFQKGDIAEGYSVSREKKESFPLTVTSAQKNPTAFYLCASSTTGGVYGYTFGSGTRLTVV.

The CDR3 nucleotides are TGTGCCTGGAGTGACACAGGACAGGGAATATGGTCACCCCTCCACTTT. Its translation is CAWSDTGQGIWSPLHF. This chain joins TRBV30 and TRBJ1-6, with 8 bases matching TRBD1. This CDR3 spans 16 amino acids. V gave up 1 base and J gave up 10 bases; unmatched junction bases: 12. The germline gives CDR1 GTSNPN, CDR2 SVGIG (reference sequence).

This clone showed up just once. The J gene is TRBJ1-3, the V gene TRBV9; D is unclear. V was pared by 6 bases and J by 1 base, with 2 bases between. The CDR3 has 11 amino acids. CDR1 is SGDLS and CDR2 is YYNGEE in the germline V gene. The CDR3 here is CASKSGNTIYF. CDR3 nucleotides: TGTGCCAGCAAATCTGGAAACACCATATATTTT.

The V and J genes are TRBV7-2 and TRBJ1-1; no firm D call. Trimming stripped 1 base from V and 1 base from J, with 7 bases between. This CDR3 contains 14 residues. Looked up from germline, CDR1 is SGHTA and CDR2 is FQGNSA. Here the CDR3 reads CASSLGAANTEAFF. The CDR3 DNA reads TGTGCCAGCAGCTTAGGAGCGGCGAACACTGAAGCTTTCTTT. Combining the CDR3 with reference TRBV7-2 and TRBJ1-1 gives the whole variable domain GAGVSQSPSNKVTEKGKDVELRCDPISGHTALYWYRQSLGQGLEFLIYFQGNSAPDKSGLPSDRFSAERTGGSVSTLTIQRTQQEDSAVYLCASSLGAANTEAFFGQGTRLTVV.

The chain carries TRBV6-1 and TRBJ1-5, with D perhaps TRBD1 (6 bases). The germline gives CDR1 MNHNS, CDR2 SASEGT. The V and J ends lost 2 bases and 0 bases respectively, with 14 bases between them. The CDR3 totals 17 residues. CDR3 residues: CASSEKGGTSSNQPQHF. CDR3 sequence (DNA): TGTGCCAGCAGTGAAAAGGGCGGGACAAGTAGCAATCAGCCCCAGCATTTT.

The J gene is TRBJ2-5, the V gene TRBV6-5; D perhaps matches TRBD2 (5 bases). Germline CDR1 MNHEY, CDR2 SVGAGI. The CDR3 length is 13 residues. V was clipped by 4 bases and J by 3 bases, with 9 bases between them. DNA of the CDR3: TGTGCCAGCAGTTCCGGGATTAAAGAGACCCAGTACTTC. It translates to CASSSGIKETQYF.

In DNA form, the CDR3 reads TGTGCCAGCAGCTTGGTGGGTTCCTACGAGCAGTACTTC. Its translation is CASSLVGSYEQYF. The gene calls are TRBV5-4 and TRBJ2-7; D is uncertain. Germline loops: CDR1 SGHNT, CDR2 YYREEE (reference sequence). The CDR3 totals 13 residues. Trimming removed 0 bases from V and 1 base from J, with 5 bases in between.

The chain carries TRBV10-2 and TRBJ2-7, with TRBD2 identical over 12 bases. J gave up 0 bases and V 6 bases, and 3 bases lay outside the gene matches. Germline lookup yields CDR1 WSHSY and CDR2 SAAADI. This CDR3 region has 15 residues. CDR3: CASRLAGGLSYEQYF. In nucleotides, the CDR3 is TGCGCCAGCAGACTAGCGGGGGGCCTCTCCTACGAGCAGTACTTC.

The chain uses TRBV5-4 and TRBJ2-3, with TRBD2 matching over 8 bases. Germline V gene data show CDR1 as SGHNT and CDR2 as YYREEE (reference sequence). Trimming cost V 3 bases and J 1 base; bases outside gene matches: 7. The CDR3 spans 16 residues. CDR3 DNA: TGTGCCAGCAGCTCGAACGGGGGGGCTCGCACAGATACGCAGTATTTT. This sequence encodes CASSSNGGARTDTQYF.

The rearrangement uses TRBV30 and TRBJ2-1; D unresolved. The V end was cut by 4 bases, the J end by 6 bases, with 16 bases between. Germline values: CDR1 GTSNPN, CDR2 SVGIG (reference sequence). This CDR3 has 14 amino acids. Here the CDR3 reads CAWIRILQVNEQFF. DNA of the CDR3: TGTGCCTGGATTAGGATCCTCCAGGTCAATGAGCAGTTCTTC.